The next 19 T cell receptor beta chains were all read from a single sample in a study of cytotoxic CD8 clonotypes in ibrutinib-treated CLL. Assay: immunoSEQ multiplex PCR; the TCRdb copy retains only in-frame clones and omits some. The sample yields approximately 170,000 clones, over 75% seen once. The starting material was PBMCs, obtained at disease progression, from a patient treated with ibrutinib. The receptors were gathered from a human donor with chronic lymphocytic leukemia.

The chain employs TRBV18 and TRBJ2-7; 7 bases agree with TRBD2. Per germline, CDR1 KGHSH and CDR2 LQKENI. With V trimmed by 8 bases and J by 3 bases, 13 bases remained unmatched. This CDR3 has 15 residues. DNA for the CDR3: TGTGCCAGCAAAGCTTCGGGGGGAGGTTTCTACGAGCAGTACTTC. Translating gives CASKASGGGFYEQYF.

This clone was observed a single time. As DNA, the CDR3 is TGTGCCAGCAGTGCGGTACAGGGACCGAACACCGGGGAGCTGTTTTTT. Its translation: CASSAVQGPNTGELFF. This rearrangement joins TRBV6-1 to TRBJ2-2; weak D call: TRBD1 (6 bases). This CDR3 spans 16 amino acids. The V gene lost 4 bases and the J gene lost 0 bases, with 12 bases spanning the gap. Germline V lookup: CDR1 MNHNS, CDR2 SASEGT.

The rearrangement links TRBV5-4 to TRBJ2-7; TRBD2 aligns across 10 bases. Germline-derived CDR1 and CDR2 are SGHNT and YYREEE (reference sequence). V was pared by 3 bases and J by 3 bases, with 9 bases of the junction left unmatched. This CDR3 region has 16 residues. The CDR3 sequence is CASSSPRTSGYYEQYF. Written as DNA, the CDR3 is TGTGCCAGCAGCTCACCGCGGACTAGCGGATACTACGAGCAGTACTTC. Full variable domain (outside the CDR3, taken from reference TRBV5-4 and TRBJ2-7): ETGVTQSPTHLIKTRGQQVTLRCSSQSGHNTVSWYQQALGQGPQFIFQYYREEENGRGNFPPRFSGLQFPNYSSELNVNALELDDSALYLCASSSPRTSGYYEQYFGPGTRLTVT.

This chain uses TRBV2 with TRBJ1-1; D is ambiguous. Germline V lookup: CDR1 SNHLY, CDR2 FYNNEI. V was shortened by 7 bases and J by 5 bases, with 11 bases between the two germline ends. The CDR3 is 12 residues long. The CDR3 region has the DNA TGTGCCAGCATCGACCTCTGGACTGAAGCTTTCTTT. This sequence encodes CASIDLWTEAFF.

The chain couples TRBV6-6 to TRBJ2-1; 11 bases match TRBD2. CDR1 is MNHNY, CDR2 SVGAGI, per germline (reference sequence). V shed 0 bases and J 9 bases; nucleotides not matched to a gene: 7. The CDR3 covers 16 residues. The CDR3: CASSYSASGRIGEQFF. CDR3 coding DNA: TGTGCCAGCAGTTACTCGGCTAGCGGGAGGATAGGTGAGCAGTTCTTC.

This clone was seen only once. The chain combines TRBV10-2 with TRBJ2-3; TRBD1 matches at 12 bases. CDR1 WSHSY and CDR2 SAAADI come from the germline V gene. CDR3 length: 14 amino acids. V lost 6 bases to trimming and J lost 5 bases; unmatched junction nucleotides: 3. CDR3 in DNA: TGCGCCAGCAGGGGACAGGGGGCAAAAGATACGCAGTATTTT. As protein: CASRGQGAKDTQYF.

The J gene is TRBJ1-1, the V gene TRBV6-1; 7 bases fit TRBD1. The V gene end was trimmed by 7 bases and the J gene end by 0 bases; junction bases not matched to a gene: 5. The CDR3 runs 14 residues. The V gene's germline CDR1 is MNHNS and CDR2 SASEGT. This chain's CDR3 is CASKPGQLNTEAFF. The DNA for the CDR3 is TGTGCCAGCAAACCGGGACAGTTGAACACTGAAGCTTTCTTT.

The DNA for the CDR3 is TGTGCCAGCAGCCAAGAGGGACTATCCGTTTTTGAGCAGTACTTC. Protein sequence: CASSQEGLSVFEQYF. This chain connects TRBV4-2 to TRBJ2-7; 7 nucleotides agree with TRBD2. The V gene's germline CDR1 is LGHNA and CDR2 YNFKEQ. This CDR3 contains 15 residues. Germline trimming cut 0 bases from V and 7 bases from J; bases unmatched to any gene: 9.

The chain is built from TRBV2 and TRBJ1-3; D gene unclear. This CDR3 spans 13 amino acids. The germline V and J ends were trimmed by 7 bases and 2 bases, with 9 bases remaining between them. Germline CDR1 SNHLY, CDR2 FYNNEI. CDR3 DNA sequence: TGTGCCAGCACCTGGACTGCTGGAAACACCATATATTTT. Encoded protein: CASTWTAGNTIYF. The full variable domain, completed using reference TRBV2 and TRBJ1-3, is EPEVTQTPSHQVTQMGQEVILRCVPISNHLYFYWYRQILGQKVEFLVSFYNNEISEKSEIFDDQFSVERPDGSNFTLKIRSTKLEDSAMYFCASTWTAGNTIYFGEGSWLTVV.

This rearrangement joins TRBV28 to TRBJ1-1, with 8 bases identical to TRBD1. The CDR3 has 14 amino acids. Unmatched junction bases numbered 8, after V lost 7 bases and J lost 4 bases. Germline V gene sequence: CDR1 MDHEN, CDR2 SYDVKM. As DNA, the CDR3 is TGTGCCAGCACCAGGACAGGGCTTTTCACTGAAGCTTTCTTT. This encodes CASTRTGLFTEAFF.

V and J are TRBV19 and TRBJ2-3; the D gene is possibly TRBD2 (5 bases). CDR3 length: 14 amino acids. V lost 7 bases and J 3 bases, leaving 14 bases between the germline ends. Germline CDR1 and CDR2: LNHDA and SQIVND (reference sequence). The CDR3: CASNGERVTDTQYF. Written as DNA, the CDR3 is TGTGCCAGTAACGGGGAAAGGGTTACAGATACGCAGTATTTT.

This sequence joins TRBV5-1 and TRBJ2-3, with 11 bases matching TRBD2. V was pared by 0 bases and J by 10 bases, with 7 bases of the junction left unmatched. CDR3 length: 15 amino acids. CDR1 is SGHRS and CDR2 is YFSETQ in the germline V gene. The CDR3 sequence: CASSLAPTSGTSQYF. For the CDR3, the DNA is TGCGCCAGCAGCTTGGCACCGACTAGCGGGACGTCGCAGTATTTT.

This chain links TRBV14 with TRBJ2-7; D unresolved. The CDR3 has 15 residues. The V and J ends lost 0 bases and 3 bases respectively, with 12 bases between them. Germline CDR1 is SGHDN and CDR2 is FVKESK. CDR3: CASSQDWSIFYEQYF. CDR3 bases: TGTGCCAGCAGCCAAGATTGGTCCATTTTCTACGAGCAGTACTTC.

This chain connects TRBV19 to TRBJ1-1, with 7 positions matching TRBD1. This CDR3 has 15 residues. The germline CDR1 and CDR2 sequences are LNHDA and SQIVND (reference sequence). The junction had 6 bases not matched to a gene; V was cut back by 5 bases and J by 0 bases. As DNA, the CDR3 is TGTGCCAGTAGTCCGGGACAGATAGTGAACACTGAAGCTTTCTTT. Translating gives CASSPGQIVNTEAFF.

The chain uses TRBV5-1 and TRBJ2-3, with TRBD2 matching 9 bases. The ends lost 2 bases at V and 5 bases at J; junction bases unmatched: 9. CDR1 is SGHRS and CDR2 is YFSETQ in the germline V gene. CDR3 length: 16 residues. This CDR3 is CASSFASGILQDTQYF. CDR3 nucleotide sequence: TGCGCCAGCAGCTTTGCTAGCGGGATTCTTCAAGATACGCAGTATTTT.

The chain uses TRBV19 and TRBJ2-1, with 7 nucleotides matching TRBD2. The germline CDR1 and CDR2 sequences are LNHDA and SQIVND (reference sequence). The ends lost 8 bases at V and 7 bases at J; junction bases unmatched: 14. The CDR3 spans 15 residues. In DNA form, the CDR3 reads TGTGCCAGTTCAGATCCCTACTCAGCGGGAAATGAGCAGTTCTTC. Residues: CASSDPYSAGNEQFF.

The table lists this clone with a count of one. V is TRBV9 and J is TRBJ1-5; D uncertain. Germline lookup yields CDR1 SGDLS and CDR2 YYNGEE. The CDR3 loop spans 15 amino acids. V was pared by 3 bases and J by 0 bases, with 10 bases between. The CDR3 coding sequence is TGTGCCAGCAGCGCTGGACCTTATAGCAATCAGCCCCAGCATTTT. It specifies CASSAGPYSNQPQHF.

The chain employs TRBV2 and TRBJ2-2; 8 bases map to TRBD1. The CDR3 is 17 amino acids. Unmatched junction bases numbered 13, after V lost 6 bases and J lost 4 bases. The germline V gene has CDR1 SNHLY and CDR2 FYNNEI. CDR3 amino acids: CASSGRSGGGRTGELFF. The CDR3 bases are TGTGCCAGCAGCGGGCGGTCAGGGGGCGGTCGCACCGGGGAGCTGTTTTTT.

The V gene is TRBV5-6, the J gene TRBJ2-7; D unclear. The V gene's germline CDR1 is SGHDT and CDR2 YYEEEE. Trimming removed 5 bases from V and 5 bases from J, with 14 bases in between. The CDR3 is 13 amino acids. The CDR3, as DNA: TGTGCCAGCAGAGGTGGTTCTTTCGACGAGCAGTACTTC. It is translated as CASRGGSFDEQYF.